The clone carrying this TCR beta chain was seen repeatedly, ten times or more. Orbital computed tomography, together with clinical symptoms, serum thyroxine, TRAb and thyroid ultrasound, was used for diagnosis. RNA transcripts served as template for amplifying TCR beta CDR3 sequences. An initial RT-PCR round employing HTBI primers preceded a second-round multiplex PCR. Each CDR3 protein is one row after TCRdb ran MiXCR on the multiplex PCR reads. The sample shows about 220,000 distinct CDR3 sequences, under 25% of them seen only once. The sample belongs to a study of Graves' ophthalmopathy and Graves' hyperthyroidism. The sequence was collected from a woman between 50 and 59 years old with Graves' ophthalmopathy. Material: peripheral blood.

The CDR3 coding sequence is TGTGCCAGCAGCGACAGGGTCAATTCACCCCTCCACTTT. It translates to CASSDRVNSPLHF. The rearrangement uses TRBV7-6 and TRBJ1-6; 7 bases agree with TRBD1. V lost 5 bases, J lost 7 bases, and 2 bases stayed unmatched. This CDR3 has 13 amino acids. CDR1 SGHVS and CDR2 FNYEAQ come from the germline V gene. The variable domain in full, with the rest retrieved from reference TRBV7-6 and TRBJ1-6, is GAGVSQSPRYKVTKRGQDVALRCDPISGHVSLYWYRQALGQGPEFLTYFNYEAQQDKSGLPNDRFSAERPEGSISTLTIQRTEQRDSAMYRCASSDRVNSPLHFGNGTRLTVT.